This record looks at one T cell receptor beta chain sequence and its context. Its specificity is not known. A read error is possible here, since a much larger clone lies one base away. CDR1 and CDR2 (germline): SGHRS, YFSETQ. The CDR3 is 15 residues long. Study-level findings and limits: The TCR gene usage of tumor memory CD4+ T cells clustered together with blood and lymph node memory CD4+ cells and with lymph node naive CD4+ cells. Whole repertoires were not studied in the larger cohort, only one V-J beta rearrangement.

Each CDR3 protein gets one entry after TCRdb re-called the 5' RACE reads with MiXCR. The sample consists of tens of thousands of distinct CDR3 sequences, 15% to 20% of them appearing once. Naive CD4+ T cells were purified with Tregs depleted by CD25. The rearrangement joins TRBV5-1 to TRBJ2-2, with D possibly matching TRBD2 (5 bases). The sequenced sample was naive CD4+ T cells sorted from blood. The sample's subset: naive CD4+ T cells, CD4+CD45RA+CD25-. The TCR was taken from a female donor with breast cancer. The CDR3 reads CASSLVAGNTGELVF. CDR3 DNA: TGCGCCAGCAGCTTGGTTGCAGGAAACACCGGGGAGCTGGTTTTT. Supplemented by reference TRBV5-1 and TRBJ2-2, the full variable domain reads KAGVTQTPRYLIKTRGQQVTLSCSPISGHRSVSWYQQTPGQGLQFLFEYFSETQRNKGNFPGRFSGRQFSNSRSEMNVSTLELGDSALYLCASSLVAGNTGELVFGEGSRLTVL.